This TCR beta chain was identified in a study of PD-1 blockade in mismatch repair-deficient tumors (dated by TCRdb to the late 2010s). About the study as a whole: Between September 2013 and late 2016, the trial enrolled roughly 86 consecutive patients with approximately 13 types of mismatch repair-deficient cancer, all of whom had received prior treatment and were progressing. Deep sequencing of TCR CDR3 regions was used to track tumor-associated T cell clones in peripheral blood of patients responding to PD-1 blockade. What the research found in general, with its limitations: Tumor-resident clones, often undetectable in blood before treatment, expanded rapidly after pembrolizumab and then contracted, generally before radiologic responses.

As encoded in the germline V gene (reference sequence), CDR1 is LNHDA while CDR2 is SQIVND. Relative to germline, V is missing 7 bases and J is missing 3 bases, with 8 bases of the junction outside any gene match. The CDR3 starts with the cysteine, ends with the phenylalanine, and has 18 residues. Kept here is only the CDR3 DNA, which spans 54 bases and is read in frame from base 1. The library was produced with the immunoSEQ multiplex PCR assay. TCRdb carries this immuneACCESS record with in-frame sequences only. Its versions omit some clonotypes, under half of them owing to an unresolved V gene in the studies checked, with the rest unexplained. The table for this sample lists some 120,000 clones; around nine tenths of them were counted only once. The ten biggest clones cover 10% to 15% of the sample. Worth noting for this clone: Its antigen target is currently unknown. Within one base of it there is no much larger clone, and no base qualities were kept.

For every enrolled patient, mismatch repair deficiency was confirmed by either polymerase chain reaction or immunohistochemistry. TCR sequencing was performed for a few patients who responded to pembrolizumab therapy. The phase II trial prospectively tested pembrolizumab PD-1 blockade in advanced mismatch repair-deficient cancers regardless of tissue of origin. Peripheral blood T cell samples were serially collected before and at multiple times after PD-1 blockade was started. The timing of each blood sample was reported as weeks after the first dose of pembrolizumab. The clonotype comes from an adult with mismatch repair-deficient cancer. The chain is made from TRBV19 and TRBJ2-2, with 16 junctional bases fitting TRBD2. Sequenced material: peripheral blood, taken almost 74 weeks after starting pembrolizumab. The encoded CDR3 is CASTPGTSGRADTGELFF. The nucleotide sequence is TGTGCCAGTACCCCCGGGACTAGCGGGAGGGCCGACACCGGGGAGCTGTTTTTT.